The sequence of this T cell receptor (beta chain) was determined in a study of Ad26.COV2.S vaccination and SARS-CoV-2 variants. Study details: Ad26.COV2.S shots went into the muscle once or twice, 56 days apart. Study-wide results and caveats: Post-vaccination breadth of spike-specific CD8+ and CD4+ T cell responses was reportedly substantial. Spike-specific TCR breadth was greater in vaccine than placebo recipients.

Treatment in this sample: around 19 received Ad26.COV2.S at low or high dose, single or two shots; about 5 received placebo; per-sample allocation not given. Specimens were obtained on day 63 following the first vaccine or placebo injection. This table comes from immunoSEQ multiplex PCR, and its TCRdb copy is limited to in-frame clones, with some not included. This table has roughly 350,000 clones, about 88% appearing once. With respect to this clone: Its antigen is not identified.

Trimming removed 2 bases from V and 0 bases from J, with 17 bases in between. Germline V gene sequence: CDR1 MNHNS, CDR2 SASEGT. CDR3 length: 18 amino acids. The receptor's source is a person between 18 and 65 years old who received the Ad26.COV2.S COVID-19 vaccine or a placebo. The V call is TRBV6-1, the J call TRBJ1-5, with D uncertain. This specimen consisted of peripheral blood, obtained in a trial of Ad26.COV2.S vaccine versus placebo. The CDR3 coding sequence is TGTGCCAGCAGTGAAAAGTTGGAATATAGGTATAGCAATCAGCCCCAGCATTTT. Encoded protein: CASSEKLEYRYSNQPQHF.